The 13 T cell receptor beta chains presented below share a single source sample, sequenced in a study of spatial heterogeneity in lung cancer. TCRdb re-called the 5' RACE reads through MiXCR, storing one row per CDR3 protein. The sample lists about 28,000 distinct CDR3 sequences, about 7% occurring once. Study findings and constraints: Counts of expanded alpha and beta TCRs within tumors tracked the tumor nonsynonymous mutation count.

Their target antigens are unknown. Specified time point: sample taken at primary tumor resection. This material consisted of lung tumor tissue, taken at surgery. The receptors stem from a male donor with early-stage non-small cell lung cancer.

This clonotype has ten or more counts. The chain carries TRBV5-6 and TRBJ2-2; no clear D. The CDR3 is 13 amino acids. Germline V CDR1 and CDR2: SGHDT, YYEEEE. The V and J ends lost 5 bases and 5 bases respectively, with 10 bases between them. The CDR3 DNA is TGTGCCAGCAGTTCACATGGGACCGGGGAGCTGTTTTTT. Its translation: CASSSHGTGELFF.

The J gene is TRBJ2-2, the V gene TRBV11-2; unclear D gene. Germline V lookup: CDR1 SGHAT, CDR2 FQNNGV. The CDR3 totals 14 residues. Trimming cost V 3 bases and J 4 bases, with 9 bases left between them. CDR3 region: CASSFGKATGELFF. CDR3 sequence (DNA): TGTGCCAGCAGCTTTGGGAAGGCCACCGGGGAGCTGTTTTTT.

This clonotype was counted at least ten times. The chain has TRBV3-1 and TRBJ2-7; no firm D call. The germline CDR1 and CDR2 sequences are LGHDT and YNNKEL (reference sequence). The CDR3 length is 14 residues. Trimming took off 2 bases at V and 2 bases at J, with 10 bases between the two ends. The CDR3 protein is CASSQYNGPYEQYF. The CDR3 DNA follows: TGTGCCAGCAGCCAATATAACGGCCCCTACGAGCAGTACTTC.

This clonotype was picked up a small number of times. This chain links TRBV6-1 with TRBJ2-3; TRBD2 aligns across 9 bases. The CDR3 loop spans 15 amino acids. CDR1 and CDR2 from the germline V gene are MNHNS and SASEGT. V shed 4 bases, J shed 1 base, and the junction held 3 bases outside the gene matches. The CDR3 protein is CASSVERGGTDTQYF. The DNA for the CDR3 is TGTGCCAGCAGTGTTGAGCGGGGGGGCACAGATACGCAGTATTTT.

This clonotype was detected many times. The chain couples TRBV18 to TRBJ2-5; unclear D gene. The ends were cut back, 6 bases at V and 1 base at J, with 12 bases in the middle. The length of the CDR3 is 14 residues. Looked up from germline, CDR1 is KGHSH and CDR2 is LQKENI. CDR3 loop: CASSLGRIQETQYF. In DNA form, the CDR3 reads TGTGCCAGCTCCCTGGGCAGGATCCAAGAGACCCAGTACTTC.

This clonotype was seen a handful of times. This chain uses TRBV30 with TRBJ1-5; weak D call: TRBD1 (5 bases). The CDR3 loop spans 12 amino acids. Germline V gene sequence: CDR1 GTSNPN, CDR2 SVGIG (reference sequence). Trimming pared 5 bases from V and 9 bases from J, leaving 14 bases between. The chain's CDR3 is CAWFQGNGPQHF. CDR3 in DNA: TGTGCCTGGTTCCAGGGAAATGGGCCCCAGCATTTT.

This clonotype was observed a handful of times. The V gene is TRBV5-1, the J gene TRBJ2-7; 7 bases match TRBD2. J gave up 6 bases and V 5 bases, and 5 bases lay outside the gene matches. The CDR3 totals 12 residues. Germline V gene data show CDR1 as SGHRS and CDR2 as YFSETQ. DNA of the CDR3: TGCGCCAGCAGGCTGTGGGGGGGCGAGCAGTACTTC. This sequence encodes CASRLWGGEQYF.

This clonotype was counted many times. The V and J genes are TRBV20-1 and TRBJ1-4, with D perhaps matching TRBD1 (6 bases). The CDR3 runs 14 residues. V was cut by 5 bases and J by 7 bases, with 17 bases left in between. Germline loops: CDR1 DFQATT, CDR2 SNEGSKA (reference sequence). This chain's CDR3 is CSAAEGGEGEKLFF. CDR3 DNA sequence: TGCAGTGCTGCCGAGGGGGGCGAAGGTGAAAAACTGTTTTTT.

This clonotype has just a few counts. The J gene is TRBJ2-4, the V gene TRBV9; D is uncertain. Germline V gives CDR1 SGDLS, CDR2 YYNGEE. V gave up 0 bases and J gave up 1 base, with 8 bases separating them. The CDR3 extends over 15 amino acids. The CDR3 loop reads CASSVAGEAKNIQYF. The CDR3 DNA reads TGTGCCAGCAGCGTAGCAGGAGAGGCCAAAAACATTCAGTACTTC.

The rearrangement uses TRBV5-4 and TRBJ2-5, with 7 bases fitting TRBD1. The length of the CDR3 is 14 residues. V shed 4 bases and J 5 bases; nucleotides not matched to a gene: 8. Germline CDR1 SGHNT, CDR2 YYREEE (reference sequence). The CDR3 nucleotides read TGTGCCAGCAGCCCGGACAGGACGAAGGAGACCCAGTACTTC. As protein: CASSPDRTKETQYF.

This clonotype was counted ten times or more. In nucleotides, the CDR3 is TGTGCCAGCAGCTTATTGGGCAGGGGAGTTTACGAGCAGTACTTC. It specifies CASSLLGRGVYEQYF. This rearrangement joins TRBV7-2 to TRBJ2-7; D is perhaps TRBD1 (6 bases). In germline, CDR1 is SGHTA, CDR2 FQGNSA. The V and J ends lost 2 bases and 4 bases respectively, with 15 bases between them. This CDR3 comprises 15 residues.

This clonotype was counted many times. The J gene is TRBJ1-2, the V gene TRBV27, with 9 bases aligning to TRBD1. V shed 7 bases and J 1 base; nucleotides not matched to a gene: 7. The CDR3 has 15 residues. The germline gives CDR1 MNHEY, CDR2 SMNVEV (reference sequence). CDR3 region: CASTPWGQGNYGYTF. CDR3 bases: TGTGCCAGCACCCCTTGGGGACAGGGTAACTATGGCTACACCTTC.

This clonotype appeared many times. V usage is TRBV27 and J usage is TRBJ2-7; D may be TRBD2 (5 bases). This CDR3 has 13 residues. Germline V CDR1 and CDR2: MNHEY, SMNVEV (reference sequence). The V end lost 6 bases, the J end lost 0 bases, and 9 bases lay between the germline ends. The CDR3 is CASRRTASYEQYF. The DNA for the CDR3 is TGTGCCAGCAGAAGGACTGCCTCCTACGAGCAGTACTTC.